This TCR beta chain was captured in a study of spatial heterogeneity in lung cancer. About the study: Detected sequences consistently included more beta-chain ones than alpha-chain ones.

CDR1 is SEHNR and CDR2 is FQNEAQ in the germline V gene (reference sequence). This CDR3 is 16 amino acids long. V was shortened by 7 bases and J by 2 bases, with 21 bases between the two germline ends. This sample's time point: blood at routine non-recurrence follow-up after resection. The input material, whole RNA from tumor, nontumor lung or frozen PBMC, was sequenced unsorted. All TCR cDNA molecules were individually tagged with a unique molecular identifier. TCRdb analysed the 5' RACE reads with MiXCR anew, one entry per CDR3 protein. The sample shows about 70,000 distinct CDR3 sequences, around 9.3% of them seen only once. There are many counts of this clonotype.

The origin of this receptor is a female donor with early-stage non-small cell lung cancer. The genes are TRBV7-9 and TRBJ2-7; D may correspond to TRBD1 or TRBD2 (5 bases each). The source material was PBMCs, sampled at follow-up. CDR3 DNA sequence: TGTGCCAGCACGCCGCGCCGGGACGCAGGTCCCTACGAGCAGTACTTC. Encoded protein: CASTPRRDAGPYEQYF.